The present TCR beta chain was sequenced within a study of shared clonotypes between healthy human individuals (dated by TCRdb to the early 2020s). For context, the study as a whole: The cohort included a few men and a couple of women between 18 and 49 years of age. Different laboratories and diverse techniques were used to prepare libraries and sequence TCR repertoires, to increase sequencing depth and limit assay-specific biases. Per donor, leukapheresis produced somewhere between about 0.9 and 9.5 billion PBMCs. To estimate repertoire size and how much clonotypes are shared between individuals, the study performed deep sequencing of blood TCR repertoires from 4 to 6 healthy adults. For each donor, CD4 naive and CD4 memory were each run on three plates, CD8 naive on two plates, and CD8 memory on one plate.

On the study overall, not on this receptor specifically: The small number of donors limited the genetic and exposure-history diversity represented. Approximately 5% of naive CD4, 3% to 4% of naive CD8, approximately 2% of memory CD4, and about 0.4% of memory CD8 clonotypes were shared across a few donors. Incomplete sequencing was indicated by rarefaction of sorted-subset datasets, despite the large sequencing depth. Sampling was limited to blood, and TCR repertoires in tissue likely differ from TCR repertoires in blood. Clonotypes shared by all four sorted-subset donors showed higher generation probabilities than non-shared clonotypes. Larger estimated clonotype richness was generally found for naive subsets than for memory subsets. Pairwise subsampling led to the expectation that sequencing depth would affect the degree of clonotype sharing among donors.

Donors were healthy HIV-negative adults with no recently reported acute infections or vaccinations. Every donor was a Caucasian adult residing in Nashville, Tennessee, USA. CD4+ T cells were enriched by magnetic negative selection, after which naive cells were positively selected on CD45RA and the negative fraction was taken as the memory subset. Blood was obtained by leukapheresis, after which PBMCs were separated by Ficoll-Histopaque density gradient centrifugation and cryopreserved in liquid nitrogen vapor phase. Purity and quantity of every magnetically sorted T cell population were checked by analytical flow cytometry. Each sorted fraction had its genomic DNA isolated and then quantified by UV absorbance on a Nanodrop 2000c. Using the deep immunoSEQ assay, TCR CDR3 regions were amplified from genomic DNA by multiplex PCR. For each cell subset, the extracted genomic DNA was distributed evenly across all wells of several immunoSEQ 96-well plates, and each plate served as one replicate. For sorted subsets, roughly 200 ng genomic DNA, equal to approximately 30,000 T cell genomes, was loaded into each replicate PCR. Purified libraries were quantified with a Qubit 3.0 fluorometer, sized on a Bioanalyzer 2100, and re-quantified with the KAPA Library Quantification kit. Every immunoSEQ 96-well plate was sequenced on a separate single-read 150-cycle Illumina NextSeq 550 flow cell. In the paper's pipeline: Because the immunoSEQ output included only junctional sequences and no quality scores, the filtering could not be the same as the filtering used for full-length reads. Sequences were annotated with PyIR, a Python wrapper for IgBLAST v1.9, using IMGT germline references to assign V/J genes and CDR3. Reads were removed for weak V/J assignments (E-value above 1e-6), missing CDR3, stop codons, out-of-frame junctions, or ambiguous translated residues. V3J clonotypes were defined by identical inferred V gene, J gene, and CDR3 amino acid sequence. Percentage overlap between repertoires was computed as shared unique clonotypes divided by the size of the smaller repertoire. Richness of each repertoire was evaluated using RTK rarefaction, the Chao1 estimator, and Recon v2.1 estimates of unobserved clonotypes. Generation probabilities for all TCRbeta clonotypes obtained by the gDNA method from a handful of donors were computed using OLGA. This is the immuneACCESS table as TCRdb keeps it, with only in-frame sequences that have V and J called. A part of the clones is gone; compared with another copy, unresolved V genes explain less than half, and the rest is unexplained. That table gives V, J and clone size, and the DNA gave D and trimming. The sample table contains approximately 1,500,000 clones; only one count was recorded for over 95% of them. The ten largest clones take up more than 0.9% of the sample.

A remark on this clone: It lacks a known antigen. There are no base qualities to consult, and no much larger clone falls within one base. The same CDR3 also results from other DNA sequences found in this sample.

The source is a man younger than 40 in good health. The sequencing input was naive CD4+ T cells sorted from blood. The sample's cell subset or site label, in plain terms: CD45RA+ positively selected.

The CDR3 reads CASSVADRGYEQYF. The DNA sequence is given as TGTGCCAGCAGCGTAGCCGACAGGGGGTACGAGCAGTACTTC. Here the chain combines TRBV9 and TRBJ2-7; 9 central nucleotides agree with TRBD1. The CDR3 starts with the cysteine, ends with the phenylalanine, and has 14 residues. Only the CDR3 DNA stays, 42 bases, in frame from base 1. As encoded in the germline V gene, CDR1 is SGDLS while CDR2 is YYNGEE. The junction shows trimming of 0 bases on V and 4 bases on J, and the gene matches do not reach 2 bases of it.